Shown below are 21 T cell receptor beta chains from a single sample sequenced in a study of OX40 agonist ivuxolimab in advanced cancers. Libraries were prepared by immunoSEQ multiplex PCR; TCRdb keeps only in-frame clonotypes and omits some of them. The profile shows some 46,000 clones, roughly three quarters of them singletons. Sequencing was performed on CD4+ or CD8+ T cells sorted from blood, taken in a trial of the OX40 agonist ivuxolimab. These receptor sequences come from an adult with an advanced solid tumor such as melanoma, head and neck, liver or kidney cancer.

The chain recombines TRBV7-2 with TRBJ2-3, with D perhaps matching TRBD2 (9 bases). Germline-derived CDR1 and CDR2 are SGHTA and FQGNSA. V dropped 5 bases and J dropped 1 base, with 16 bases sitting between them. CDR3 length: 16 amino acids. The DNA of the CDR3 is TGTGCCAGCAGCCCAGGGGGCGGGGGGGGCACAGATACGCAGTATTTT. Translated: CASSPGGGGGTDTQYF.

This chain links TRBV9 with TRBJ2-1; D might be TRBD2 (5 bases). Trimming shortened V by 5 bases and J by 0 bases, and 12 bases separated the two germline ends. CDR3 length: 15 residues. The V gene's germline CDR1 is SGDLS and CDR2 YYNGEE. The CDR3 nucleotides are TGTGCCAGCAGTCGGACGGGGAGCTCCTACAATGAGCAGTTCTTC. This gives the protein CASSRTGSSYNEQFF.

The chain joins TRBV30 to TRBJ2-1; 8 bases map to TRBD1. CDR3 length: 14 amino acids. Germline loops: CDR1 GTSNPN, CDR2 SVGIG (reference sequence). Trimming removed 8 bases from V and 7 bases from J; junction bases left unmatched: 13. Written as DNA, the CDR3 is TGTGCCCTCGAGGGGGACAGGATATCGAATGAGCAGTTCTTC. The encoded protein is CALEGDRISNEQFF.

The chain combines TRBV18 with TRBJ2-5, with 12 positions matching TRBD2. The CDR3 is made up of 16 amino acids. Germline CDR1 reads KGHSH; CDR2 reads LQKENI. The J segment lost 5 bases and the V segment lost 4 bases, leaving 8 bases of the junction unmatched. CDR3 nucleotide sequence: TGTGCCAGCTCACACCGACTAGCGGGAGTAAGGGAGACCCAGTACTTC. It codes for CASSHRLAGVRETQYF.

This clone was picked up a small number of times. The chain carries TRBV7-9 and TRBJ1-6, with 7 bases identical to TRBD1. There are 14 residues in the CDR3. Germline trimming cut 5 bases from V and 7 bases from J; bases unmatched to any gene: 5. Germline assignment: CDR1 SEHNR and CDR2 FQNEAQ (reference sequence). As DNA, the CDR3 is TGTGCCAGCAGCGAAACAGGGGCCAATTCACCCCTCCACTTT. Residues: CASSETGANSPLHF.

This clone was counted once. CDR3 region: CASSFQNQPQHF. CDR3 DNA: TGTGCCAGCAGCTTCCAGAATCAGCCCCAGCATTTT. The J gene is TRBJ1-5, the V gene TRBV5-8; D call uncertain. This CDR3 comprises 12 residues. Between the trimmed V and J ends, which lost 2 bases and 4 bases, there was a span of 4 bases. In germline, CDR1 is SGHTS, CDR2 YDEGEE.

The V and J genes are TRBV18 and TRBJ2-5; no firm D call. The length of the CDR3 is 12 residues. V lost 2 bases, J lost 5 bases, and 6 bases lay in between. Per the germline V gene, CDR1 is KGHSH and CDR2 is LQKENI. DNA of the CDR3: TGTGCCAGCTCACCAGGGATGGAGACCCAGTACTTC. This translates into CASSPGMETQYF.

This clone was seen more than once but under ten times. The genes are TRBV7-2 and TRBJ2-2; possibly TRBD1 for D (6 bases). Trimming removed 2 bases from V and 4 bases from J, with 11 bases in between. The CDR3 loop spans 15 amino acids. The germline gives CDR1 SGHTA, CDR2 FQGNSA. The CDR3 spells CASSLQGILTGELFF. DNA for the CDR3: TGTGCCAGCAGCTTACAGGGGATTCTCACCGGGGAGCTGTTTTTT.

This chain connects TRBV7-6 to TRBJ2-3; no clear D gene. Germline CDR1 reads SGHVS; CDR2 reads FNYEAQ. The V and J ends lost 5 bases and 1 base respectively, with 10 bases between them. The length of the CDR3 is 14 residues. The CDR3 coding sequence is TGTGCCAGCAGCCTGGAATGGGGCACAGATACGCAGTATTTT. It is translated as CASSLEWGTDTQYF.

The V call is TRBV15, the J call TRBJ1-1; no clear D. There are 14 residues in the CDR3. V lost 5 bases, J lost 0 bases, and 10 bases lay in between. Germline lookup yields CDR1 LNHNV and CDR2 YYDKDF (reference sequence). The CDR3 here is CATSAYYMNTEAFF. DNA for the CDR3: TGTGCCACCAGCGCCTATTACATGAACACTGAAGCTTTCTTT.

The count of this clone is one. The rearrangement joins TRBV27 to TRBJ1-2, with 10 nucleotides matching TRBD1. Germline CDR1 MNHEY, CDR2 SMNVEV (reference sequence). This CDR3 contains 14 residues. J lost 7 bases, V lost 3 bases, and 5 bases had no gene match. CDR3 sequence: CASSFLGQGSGYTF. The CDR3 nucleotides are TGTGCCAGCAGTTTCTTGGGACAGGGGAGTGGCTACACCTTC.

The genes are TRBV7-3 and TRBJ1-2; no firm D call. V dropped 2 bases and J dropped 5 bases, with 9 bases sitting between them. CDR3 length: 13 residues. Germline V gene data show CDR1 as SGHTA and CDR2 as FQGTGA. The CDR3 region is CASSLDRRYGYTF. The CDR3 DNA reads TGTGCCAGCAGCTTAGATAGGCGGTATGGCTACACCTTC.

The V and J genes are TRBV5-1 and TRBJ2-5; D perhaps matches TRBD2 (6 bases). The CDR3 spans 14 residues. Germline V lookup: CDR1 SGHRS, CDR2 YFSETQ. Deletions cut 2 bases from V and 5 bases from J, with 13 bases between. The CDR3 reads CASSFLAGSETQYF. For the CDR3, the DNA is TGCGCCAGCAGCTTTTTGGCGGGAAGCGAGACCCAGTACTTC.

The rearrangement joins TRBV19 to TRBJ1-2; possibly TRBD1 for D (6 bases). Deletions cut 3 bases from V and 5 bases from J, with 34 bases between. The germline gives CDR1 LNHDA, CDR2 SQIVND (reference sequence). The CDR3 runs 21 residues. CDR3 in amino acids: CASSILLFRGLPGRRAYGYTF. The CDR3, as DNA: TGTGCCAGTAGTATCCTCCTCTTCCGGGGGCTCCCCGGCAGGCGGGCGTATGGCTACACCTTC.

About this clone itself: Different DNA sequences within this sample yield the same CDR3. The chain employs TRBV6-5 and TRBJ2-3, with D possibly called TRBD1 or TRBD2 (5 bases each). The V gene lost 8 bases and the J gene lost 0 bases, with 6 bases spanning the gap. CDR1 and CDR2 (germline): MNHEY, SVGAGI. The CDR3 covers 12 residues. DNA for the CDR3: TGTGCCAGCGGGGACAGCACAGATACGCAGTATTTT. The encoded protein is CASGDSTDTQYF.

As DNA, the CDR3 is TGTGCCAGTAGTATCGGACAGGGGGCCCTAGTCGAGCAGTTCTTC. Protein sequence: CASSIGQGALVEQFF. This chain links TRBV19 with TRBJ2-1; 11 nucleotides match TRBD1. Germline CDR1 is LNHDA and CDR2 is SQIVND (reference sequence). Trimming removed 3 bases from V and 10 bases from J; junction bases left unmatched: 8. The CDR3 extends over 15 amino acids.

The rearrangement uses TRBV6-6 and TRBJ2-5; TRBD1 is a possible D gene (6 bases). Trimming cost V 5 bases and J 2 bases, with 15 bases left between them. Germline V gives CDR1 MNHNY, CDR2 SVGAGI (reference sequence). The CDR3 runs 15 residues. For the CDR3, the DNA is TGTGCCAGCAGTACAGGGAAGGGTCGTCAAGAGACCCAGTACTTC. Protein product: CASSTGKGRQETQYF.

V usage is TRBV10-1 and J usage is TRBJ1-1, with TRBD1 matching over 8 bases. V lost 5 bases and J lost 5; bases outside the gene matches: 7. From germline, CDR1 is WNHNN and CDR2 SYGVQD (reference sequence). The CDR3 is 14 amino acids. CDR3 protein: CASSSGQGVTEAFF. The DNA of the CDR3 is TGCGCCAGCAGTTCAGGACAGGGTGTAACTGAAGCTTTCTTT.

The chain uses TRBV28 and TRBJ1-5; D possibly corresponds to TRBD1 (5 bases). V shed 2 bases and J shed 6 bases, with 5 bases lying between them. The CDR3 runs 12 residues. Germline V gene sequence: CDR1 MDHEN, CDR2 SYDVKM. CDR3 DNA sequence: TGTGCCAGCAGTTTAGGGGGTCAGCCCCAGCATTTT. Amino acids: CASSLGGQPQHF.

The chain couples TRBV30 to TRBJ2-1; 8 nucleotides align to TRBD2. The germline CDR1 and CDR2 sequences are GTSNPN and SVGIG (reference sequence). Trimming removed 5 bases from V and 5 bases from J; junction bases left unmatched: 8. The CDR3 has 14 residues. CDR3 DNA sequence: TGTGCCTGGGCCCCTCTGCGGGGGGACAATGAGCAGTTCTTC. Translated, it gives CAWAPLRGDNEQFF.

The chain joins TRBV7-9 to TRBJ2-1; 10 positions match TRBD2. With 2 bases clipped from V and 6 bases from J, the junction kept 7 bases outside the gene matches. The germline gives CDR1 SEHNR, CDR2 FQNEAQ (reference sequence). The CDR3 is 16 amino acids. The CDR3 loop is CASSLSGLAGVNEQFF. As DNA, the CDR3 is TGTGCCAGCAGCTTAAGTGGGCTAGCGGGGGTCAATGAGCAGTTCTTC.